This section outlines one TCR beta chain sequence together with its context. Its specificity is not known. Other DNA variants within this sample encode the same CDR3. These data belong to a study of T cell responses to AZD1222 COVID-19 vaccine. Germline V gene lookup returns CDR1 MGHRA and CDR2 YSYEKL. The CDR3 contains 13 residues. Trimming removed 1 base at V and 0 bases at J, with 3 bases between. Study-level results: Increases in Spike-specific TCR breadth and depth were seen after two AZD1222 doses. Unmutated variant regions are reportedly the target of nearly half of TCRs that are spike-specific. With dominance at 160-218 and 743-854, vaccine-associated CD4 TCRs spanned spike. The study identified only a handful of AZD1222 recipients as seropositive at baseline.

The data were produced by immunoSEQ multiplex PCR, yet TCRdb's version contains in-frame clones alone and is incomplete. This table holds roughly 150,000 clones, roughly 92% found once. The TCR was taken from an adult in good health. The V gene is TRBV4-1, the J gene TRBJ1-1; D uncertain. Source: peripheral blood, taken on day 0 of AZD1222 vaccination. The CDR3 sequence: CASSQVLNTEAFF. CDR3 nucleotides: TGCGCCAGCAGCCAAGTACTGAACACTGAAGCTTTCTTT.